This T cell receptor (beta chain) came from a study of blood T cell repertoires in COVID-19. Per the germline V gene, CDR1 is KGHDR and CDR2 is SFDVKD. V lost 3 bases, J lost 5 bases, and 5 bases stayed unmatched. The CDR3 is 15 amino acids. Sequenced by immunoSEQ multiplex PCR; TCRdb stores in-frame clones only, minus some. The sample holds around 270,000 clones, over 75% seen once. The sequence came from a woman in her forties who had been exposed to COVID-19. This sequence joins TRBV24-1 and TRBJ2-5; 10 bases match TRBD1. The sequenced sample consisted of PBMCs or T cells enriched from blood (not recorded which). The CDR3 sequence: CATSDDRGHQETQYF. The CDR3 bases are TGTGCCACCAGTGATGACAGGGGGCATCAGGAGACCCAGTACTTC.